The 21 T cell receptor beta chains presented below share a single source sample, sequenced in a study of CD8 T cells in ankylosing spondylitis. Each CDR3 protein gets one entry after TCRdb re-called the 5' RACE reads with MiXCR. The table shows 300,000 to 400,000 distinct CDR3 sequences, with 11% occurring only once. Material for sequencing was blood, either unsorted or a sorted T cell fraction (not recorded which). The receptors come from a female donor with ankylosing spondylitis or in good health (not recorded which).

This chain uses TRBV18 with TRBJ1-2; no definite D call. The CDR3 totals 14 residues. Trimming removed 1 base at V and 2 bases at J, with 8 bases between. Germline-derived CDR1 and CDR2 are KGHSH and LQKENI. The CDR3 here is CASSPQGANYGYTF. Here the CDR3 DNA reads TGTGCCAGCTCACCACAGGGAGCCAACTATGGCTACACCTTC.

This clonotype was observed many times. The chain uses TRBV27 and TRBJ1-2; no firm D call. Germline CDR1 and CDR2: MNHEY and SMNVEV (reference sequence). CDR3 size: 11 residues. The germline V and J ends were trimmed by 6 bases and 7 bases, with 9 bases remaining between them. The CDR3 DNA sequence: TGTGCCAGCAGCTCGGGCGGTGGCTACACCTTC. Translated: CASSSGGGYTF.

This clonotype was recorded at least ten times. J is TRBJ1-4 and V is TRBV5-1, with a tentative D call TRBD1 (5 bases). The V and J ends lost 0 bases and 6 bases respectively, with 12 bases between them. Germline CDR1 SGHRS, CDR2 YFSETQ. The CDR3 has 15 residues. The CDR3 region is CASSLGGRADEKLFF. CDR3 bases: TGCGCCAGCAGCTTGGGGGGCAGGGCGGATGAAAAACTGTTTTTT. Variable domain in full (rest from reference TRBV5-1 and TRBJ1-4): KAGVTQTPRYLIKTRGQQVTLSCSPISGHRSVSWYQQTPGQGLQFLFEYFSETQRNKGNFPGRFSGRQFSNSRSEMNVSTLELGDSALYLCASSLGGRADEKLFFGSGTQLSVL.

There are many counts of this clonotype. The chain uses TRBV15 and TRBJ1-6, with 10 nucleotides matching TRBD1. Germline V lookup: CDR1 LNHNV, CDR2 YYDKDF (reference sequence). V was clipped by 6 bases and J by 10 bases; unmatched bases: 6. This CDR3 contains 14 residues. The CDR3 nucleotides read TGTGCCACCAGTAGGGACAGGGGTAACTCACCCCTCCACTTT. Protein sequence: CATSRDRGNSPLHF.

CDR3 region: CASSSRGISGSYNTGELFF. DNA of the CDR3: TGTGCCAGTAGTTCAAGGGGAATTAGCGGGAGTTACAACACCGGGGAGCTGTTTTTT. This chain joins TRBV19 and TRBJ2-2; 9 positions agree with TRBD2. Per the germline V gene, CDR1 is LNHDA and CDR2 is SQIVND (reference sequence). The J segment lost 2 bases and the V segment lost 5 bases, leaving 15 bases of the junction unmatched. There are 19 residues in the CDR3.

This clonotype was counted between two and nine times. The chain uses TRBV20-1 and TRBJ2-6; D unresolved. CDR1 and CDR2 from the germline V gene are DFQATT and SNEGSKA (reference sequence). The CDR3 extends over 17 amino acids. V shed 2 bases and J shed 0 bases, with 14 bases lying between them. CDR3 region: CSARTLAINSGANVLTF. CDR3 sequence (DNA): TGCAGTGCTAGAACCCTCGCCATCAACTCTGGGGCCAACGTCCTGACTTTC.

This clonotype was picked up many times. V is TRBV27 and J is TRBJ2-7; perhaps D is TRBD1 or TRBD2 (5 bases each). Germline V gives CDR1 MNHEY, CDR2 SMNVEV (reference sequence). CDR3 size: 15 residues. The V end was cut by 2 bases, the J end by 3 bases, with 14 bases between. The DNA for the CDR3 is TGTGCCAGCAGTTTAGGGGACCCGCGGATCTACGAGCAGTACTTC. This gives the protein CASSLGDPRIYEQYF.

In its sample, this clonotype was seen many times. V gene TRBV6-1 combines with J gene TRBJ2-2, with TRBD2 matching over 13 bases. The CDR3 covers 19 residues. Germline V gene sequence: CDR1 MNHNS, CDR2 SASEGT. The ends lost 5 bases at V and 0 bases at J; junction bases unmatched: 9. The CDR3 loop is CASSRSGLAGPANTGELFF. In DNA, the CDR3 is TGTGCCAGCAGTAGGTCGGGACTAGCGGGACCTGCGAACACCGGGGAGCTGTTTTTT.

There are many counts of this clonotype. The chain has TRBV21-1 and TRBJ2-2. TRBV21-1 is given as a pseudogene. The CDR3 is 16 residues long. CDR3 DNA sequence: TGTGCCAGCAGCAACCGACCCATTAATACCACCGGGGAGCTGTTTTTT. Protein sequence: CASSNRPINTTGELFF.

This clonotype was detected ten times or more. The gene calls are TRBV9 and TRBJ1-6; D is uncertain. The CDR3 consists of 16 residues. V was cut by 0 bases and J by 7 bases, with 14 bases left in between. Germline CDR1 reads SGDLS; CDR2 reads YYNGEE. This CDR3 reads CASSVEAGRQNSPLHF. In DNA, the CDR3 is TGTGCCAGCAGCGTAGAAGCCGGGAGGCAAAATTCACCCCTCCACTTT.

This clonotype was found a few times. The rearrangement joins TRBV18 to TRBJ2-7, with unresolved D. CDR1 and CDR2 (germline): KGHSH, LQKENI. With 1 base removed from V and 0 bases from J, the gap between germline ends came to 10 bases. The CDR3 contains 15 residues. Written as DNA, the CDR3 is TGTGCCAGCTCACCACGACCCAGTAGCTCCTACGAGCAGTACTTC. Its protein product is CASSPRPSSSYEQYF.

The genes are TRBV11-2 and TRBJ2-2, with 13 bases aligning to TRBD2. Trimming removed 11 bases from V and 4 bases from J; junction bases left unmatched: 16. This CDR3 spans 18 amino acids. CDR1 and CDR2 (germline): SGHAT, FQNNGV. The CDR3 sequence: CALSSRLAGGSSTGELFF. CDR3 in DNA: TGTGCCCTCAGTTCCCGACTAGCGGGAGGATCGAGCACCGGGGAGCTGTTTTTT.

This clonotype was counted only a few times. J is TRBJ1-1 and V is TRBV5-1; the D gene is possibly TRBD1 (6 bases). Germline CDR1 reads SGHRS; CDR2 reads YFSETQ. The CDR3 runs to 15 residues. V lost 3 bases and J 4 bases, leaving 16 bases between the germline ends. In DNA form, the CDR3 reads TGCGCCAGCAGCTCCCAGGGGTGGGGGCCCACTGAAGCTTTCTTT. This translates into CASSSQGWGPTEAFF.

This clonotype was counted only a few times. The J gene is TRBJ2-7, the V gene TRBV29-1, with D tentatively TRBD1 (5 bases). V lost 4 bases to trimming and J lost 0 bases, with 7 bases between them. The CDR3 loop spans 12 amino acids. The V gene's germline CDR1 is SQVTM and CDR2 ANQGSEA. The CDR3 DNA reads as TGCAGCGTTGGGGGCTTCTCCTACGAGCAGTACTTC. Translated: CSVGGFSYEQYF.

The chain has TRBV20-1 and TRBJ1-5, with D maybe TRBD1 (6 bases). Trimming left V 3 bases short and J 10 bases short, with 19 bases between. CDR1 is DFQATT and CDR2 is SNEGSKA in the germline V gene (reference sequence). The CDR3 is 14 amino acids. CDR3 residues: CSARSTQGTGPQHF. The CDR3 nucleotides read TGCAGTGCTAGGTCTACACAGGGAACGGGCCCCCAGCATTTT.

The chain couples TRBV29-1 to TRBJ2-5, with D possibly TRBD2 on 5 matching bases. CDR1 is SQVTM, CDR2 ANQGSEA, per germline. CDR3 length equals 11 residues. Trimming removed 8 bases from V and 5 bases from J, with 12 bases in between. CDR3 sequence (DNA): TGCAGCCATCTAGCAGCTGAGACCCAGTACTTC. It is translated as CSHLAAETQYF.

At least ten counts were recorded for this clonotype. CDR3 coding DNA: TGCGCCAGCAGCTCCGTCTCTGGGGCCAACGTCCTGACTTTC. Protein: CASSSVSGANVLTF. The J gene is TRBJ2-6, the V gene TRBV5-1; D call uncertain. CDR3 length equals 14 residues. V was shortened by 3 bases and J by 0 bases, with 4 bases between the two germline ends. Germline V gives CDR1 SGHRS, CDR2 YFSETQ.

This clonotype was seen a few times. The chain links TRBV9 to TRBJ2-2; maybe TRBD1 (6 bases). V was cut by 4 bases and J by 1 base, with 17 bases left in between. The CDR3 is 17 residues long. CDR1 and CDR2 (germline): SGDLS, YYNGEE. CDR3 sequence reads: CASSPRPGHMNTGELFF. CDR3 bases: TGTGCCAGCAGCCCCCGTCCGGGACACATGAACACCGGGGAGCTGTTTTTT. Full variable domain (remainder filled in from reference TRBV9 and TRBJ2-2): DSGVTQTPKHLITATGQRVTLRCSPRSGDLSVYWYQQSLDQGLQFLIQYYNGEERAKGNILERFSAQQFPDLHSELNLSSLELGDSALYFCASSPRPGHMNTGELFFGEGSRLTVL.

The chain is built from TRBV7-9 and TRBJ2-1; 13 bases map to TRBD2. Trimming cost V 7 bases and J 5 bases; bases outside gene matches: 8. The CDR3 extends over 16 amino acids. Per germline, CDR1 SEHNR and CDR2 FQNEAQ (reference sequence). The CDR3 spells CASTLTGTSGNNEQFF. Written as DNA, the CDR3 is TGTGCCAGCACTCTAACCGGGACTAGCGGGAACAATGAGCAGTTCTTC.

In its sample, this clonotype was seen once. V usage is TRBV11-2 and J usage is TRBJ2-2; 8 bases agree with TRBD1. The CDR3 extends over 19 amino acids. V gave up 2 bases and J gave up 0 bases; unmatched junction bases: 11. The germline V gene has CDR1 SGHAT and CDR2 FQNNGV. The CDR3 here is CASSLPLGAGGANTGELFF. As DNA, the CDR3 is TGTGCCAGCAGCTTACCCCTTGGCGCAGGGGGCGCGAACACCGGGGAGCTGTTTTTT.

This clonotype has a count of ten or more. The chain is built from TRBV9 and TRBJ2-7, with D possibly TRBD2 on 6 matching bases. The CDR3 covers 14 residues. CDR1 and CDR2 from the germline V gene are SGDLS and YYNGEE. V lost 4 bases and J lost 0, with 11 bases in between. This chain's CDR3 is CASSYRDFSYEQYF. CDR3 bases: TGTGCCAGCAGCTACCGGGACTTCTCCTACGAGCAGTACTTC.